The 13 T cell receptor delta chains given below trace back to one sample, sequenced in a study of Vδ1+ human thymocytes. The study's findings and limits: Thymic TRG and TRD repertoires appeared highly polyclonal, with Gaussian CDR3 length distributions.

No antigens are known for them. The template was reverse-transcribed extracted RNA. Pooled V-gene forward primers with one constant-region reverse primer generated the CDR3 amplicons by multiplex PCR. TCRdb redid the clone calls on the multiplex PCR reads with CATT. Of some 55,000 delta-chain clones listed, less than 20% are singletons. Sequences were obtained from Vdelta1+ gamma-delta thymocytes from the thymus. Subset described: FACS-sorted CD3+ TCRalphabeta- TCRVdelta1+ TCRVdelta2- thymocytes. The receptors come from a boy younger than two who had congenital heart surgery.

This chain uses TRDV2 with TRDJ1, with 7 bases that match TRDD3. Germline V gene sequence: CDR1 GEAIGNYY, CDR2 EKD. Germline trimming cut 0 bases from V and 4 bases from J; bases unmatched to any gene: 7. This CDR3 is built from 15 residues. The CDR3 nucleotides read TGTGCCTGTGACACCGCGGGGGATTCTTGCGATAAACTCATCTTT. It is translated as CACDTAGDSCDKLIF.

This clone appeared a few times. This chain connects TRDV1 to TRDJ1; weak D call: TRDD3 (6 bases). Trimming removed 0 bases at V and 0 bases at J, with 26 bases between. The CDR3 contains 21 residues. Germline CDR1 reads TSWWSYY; CDR2 reads QGS. CDR3 amino acids: CALGELTLLVVGGSHTDKLIF. CDR3 nucleotide sequence: TGTGCTCTTGGGGAACTGACTCTCCTCGTGGTGGGGGGGTCCCACACCGATAAACTCATCTTT.

A few counts support this clone. The V call is TRDV1, the J call TRDJ1; a weak D match, TRDD2 (6 bases). CDR1 and CDR2 from the germline V gene are TSWWSYY and QGS. Trimming took off 0 bases at V and 0 bases at J, with 23 bases between the two ends. The CDR3 loop spans 20 amino acids. In DNA form, the CDR3 reads TGTGCTCTTGGGGAACTAGTCGCTCCTACCGGGATCCAGTACACCGATAAACTCATCTTT. It specifies CALGELVAPTGIQYTDKLIF.

The rearrangement links TRDV1 to TRDJ1; possibly TRDD3 for D (6 bases). The CDR3 loop spans 15 amino acids. CDR1 and CDR2 (germline): TSWWSYY, QGS. V was shortened by 6 bases and J by 0 bases, with 14 bases between the two germline ends. The DNA for the CDR3 is TGTGCTCTTGGTAAACTGGGCCTTTACACCGATAAACTCATCTTT. It translates to CALGKLGLYTDKLIF.

This clone was detected only a few times. The chain uses TRDV1 and TRDJ2, with TRDD3 identical over 9 bases. Germline assignment: CDR1 TSWWSYY and CDR2 QGS. The CDR3 loop spans 19 amino acids. V gave up 1 base and J gave up 2 bases; unmatched junction bases: 11. CDR3 coding DNA: TGTGCTCTTGGGGAACCCCCCACCCTGGGGGATGCATTGACAGCACAACTCTTCTTT. This codes for CALGEPPTLGDALTAQLFF.

This clone was counted a few times. V usage is TRDV1 and J usage is TRDJ1; either TRDD2 or TRDD3 may fit D (8 bases each). V gave up 4 bases and J gave up 3 bases, with 36 bases separating them. Germline V gene data show CDR1 as TSWWSYY and CDR2 as QGS. CDR3 length: 22 amino acids. The CDR3 spells CALGGSFLADWGYRTVPDKLIF. CDR3 nucleotides: TGTGCTCTTGGGGGCTCCTTCCTAGCTGACTGGGGGTACCGAACTGTTCCCGATAAACTCATCTTT.

The gene calls are TRDV1 and TRDJ1; possible D gene TRDD3, 6 bases. Germline values: CDR1 TSWWSYY, CDR2 QGS. Trimming stripped 2 bases from V and 5 bases from J, with 27 bases between. This CDR3 is built from 19 residues. The CDR3 here is CALGEIGMGNREDTDKLIF. CDR3 nucleotides: TGTGCTCTTGGGGAAATAGGGATGGGAAATCGAGAGGATACTGATAAACTCATCTTT.

The chain uses TRDV1 and TRDJ1; 11 bases map to TRDD3. Germline trimming cut 3 bases from V and 1 base from J; bases unmatched to any gene: 34. This CDR3 has 26 residues. CDR1 and CDR2 (germline): TSWWSYY, QGS. CDR3 protein: CALGDWPSHLPSYMYWGIFGTDKLIF. The CDR3 bases are TGTGCTCTTGGGGATTGGCCTTCTCATCTTCCTTCATACATGTACTGGGGGATATTCGGCACCGATAAACTCATCTTT.

This clone came up a few times. This chain joins TRDV1 and TRDJ1; 10 bases agree with TRDD3. Unmatched junction bases numbered 24, after V lost 3 bases and J lost 2 bases. Looked up from germline, CDR1 is TSWWSYY and CDR2 is QGS. CDR3 length: 22 residues. This chain's CDR3 is CALGEGIPTFTRGIRETDKLIF. For the CDR3, the DNA is TGTGCTCTTGGGGAGGGGATTCCTACCTTCACCCGGGGGATACGTGAAACCGATAAACTCATCTTT.

This clone occurred a few times. The chain joins TRDV1 to TRDJ1; no firm D call. Trimming cost V 1 base and J 0 bases, with 18 bases left between them. The CDR3 is 18 amino acids. Germline assignment: CDR1 TSWWSYY and CDR2 QGS. In DNA, the CDR3 is TGTGCTCTTGGGGAACCAAAGGGGCCACGGGTGTACACCGATAAACTCATCTTT. It translates to CALGEPKGPRVYTDKLIF.

V usage is TRDV1 and J usage is TRDJ1; TRDD3 matches at 11 bases. Per germline, CDR1 TSWWSYY and CDR2 QGS. This CDR3 contains 18 residues. The J segment lost 0 bases and the V segment lost 2 bases, leaving 8 bases of the junction unmatched. The CDR3 loop reads CALGESIWGIPDTDKLIF. The DNA for the CDR3 is TGTGCTCTTGGGGAAAGCATCTGGGGGATACCCGACACCGATAAACTCATCTTT.

This clone was seen a few times. The chain carries TRDV1 and TRDJ1; 9 nucleotides agree with TRDD3. CDR1 and CDR2 (germline): TSWWSYY, QGS. CDR3 size: 20 residues. Losses at the gene ends were 0 bases for V and 0 bases for J; bases not matched to a gene: 14. CDR3 nucleotides: TGTGCTCTTGGGGAACTCCCGCCTCGTACTGGGGGACAATACACCGATAAACTCATCTTT. As protein: CALGELPPRTGGQYTDKLIF.

The gene calls are TRDV1 and TRDJ1; 8 bases align to TRDD3. The V gene's germline CDR1 is TSWWSYY and CDR2 QGS. V was pared by 0 bases and J by 2 bases, with 5 bases of the junction left unmatched. This CDR3 is built from 16 residues. The CDR3 here is CALGELAGYGTDKLIF. The CDR3 nucleotides are TGTGCTCTTGGGGAACTGGCGGGATACGGGACCGATAAACTCATCTTT.